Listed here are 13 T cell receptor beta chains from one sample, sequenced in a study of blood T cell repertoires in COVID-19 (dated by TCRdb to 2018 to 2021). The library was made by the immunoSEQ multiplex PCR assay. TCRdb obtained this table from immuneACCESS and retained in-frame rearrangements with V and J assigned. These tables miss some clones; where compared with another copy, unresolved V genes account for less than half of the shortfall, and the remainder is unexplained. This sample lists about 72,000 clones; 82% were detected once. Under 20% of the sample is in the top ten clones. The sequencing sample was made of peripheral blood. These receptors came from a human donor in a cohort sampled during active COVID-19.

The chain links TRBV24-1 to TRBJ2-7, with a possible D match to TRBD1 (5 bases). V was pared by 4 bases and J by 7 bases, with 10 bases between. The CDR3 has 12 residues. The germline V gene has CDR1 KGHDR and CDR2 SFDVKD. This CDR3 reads CATSDLTGEQYF. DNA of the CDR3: TGTGCCACCAGTGACCTAACAGGAGAGCAGTACTTC.

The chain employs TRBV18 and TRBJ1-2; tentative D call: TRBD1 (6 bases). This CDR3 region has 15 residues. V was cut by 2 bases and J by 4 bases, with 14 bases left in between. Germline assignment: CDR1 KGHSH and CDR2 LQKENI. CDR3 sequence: CASSPRRETGYGYTF. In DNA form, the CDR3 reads TGTGCCAGCTCACCAAGGAGAGAGACAGGCTATGGCTACACCTTC.

The DNA for the CDR3 is TGTGCCAGCAGCAACCACCGGGGGTGGGATGGCTACACCTTC. It translates to CASSNHRGWDGYTF. The genes are TRBV9 and TRBJ1-2; TRBD1 might be the D (5 bases). Trimming pared 4 bases from V and 6 bases from J, leaving 16 bases between. Germline CDR1 and CDR2: SGDLS and YYNGEE. This CDR3 contains 14 residues.

CDR3: CASSPTPPGRVGNSPLHF. The CDR3 DNA reads as TGTGCCAGTAGTCCAACCCCACCGGGCAGGGTAGGGAATTCACCCCTCCACTTT. The rearrangement joins TRBV19 to TRBJ1-6, with a tentative D call TRBD1 (5 bases). V gave up 5 bases and J gave up 7 bases, with 24 bases separating them. This CDR3 region has 18 residues. Germline V CDR1 and CDR2: LNHDA, SQIVND (reference sequence).

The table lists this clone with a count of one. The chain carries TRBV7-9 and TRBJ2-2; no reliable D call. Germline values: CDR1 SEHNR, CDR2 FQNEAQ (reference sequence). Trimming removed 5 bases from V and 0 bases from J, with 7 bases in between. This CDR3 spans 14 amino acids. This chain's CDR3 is CASSPEANTGELFF. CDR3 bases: TGTGCCAGCAGCCCAGAAGCGAACACCGGGGAGCTGTTTTTT.

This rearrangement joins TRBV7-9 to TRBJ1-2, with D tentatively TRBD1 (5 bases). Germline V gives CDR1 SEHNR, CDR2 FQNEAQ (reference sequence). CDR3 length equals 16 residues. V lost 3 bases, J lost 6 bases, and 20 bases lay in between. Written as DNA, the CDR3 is TGTGCCAGCAGCTTTGAAGCGGGACCAGGAGGAGATGGCTACACCTTC. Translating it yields CASSFEAGPGGDGYTF.

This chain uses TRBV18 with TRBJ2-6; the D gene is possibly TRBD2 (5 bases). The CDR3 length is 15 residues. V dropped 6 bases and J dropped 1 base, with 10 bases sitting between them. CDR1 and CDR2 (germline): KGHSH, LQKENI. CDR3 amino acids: CASSDSGSGANVLTF. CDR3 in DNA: TGTGCCAGCTCGGACTCTGGTTCTGGGGCCAACGTCCTGACTTTC.

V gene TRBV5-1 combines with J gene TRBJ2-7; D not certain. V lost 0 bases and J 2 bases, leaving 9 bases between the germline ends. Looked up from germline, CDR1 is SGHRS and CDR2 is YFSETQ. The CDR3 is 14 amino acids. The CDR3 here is CASSLAAGAYEQYF. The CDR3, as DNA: TGCGCCAGCAGCTTGGCGGCAGGCGCCTACGAGCAGTACTTC.

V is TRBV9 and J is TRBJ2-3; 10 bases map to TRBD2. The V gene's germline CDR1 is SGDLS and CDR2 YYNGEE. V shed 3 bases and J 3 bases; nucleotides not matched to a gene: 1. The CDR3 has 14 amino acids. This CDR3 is CASSATSGTDTQYF. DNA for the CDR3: TGTGCCAGCAGCGCGACTAGCGGGACAGATACGCAGTATTTT.

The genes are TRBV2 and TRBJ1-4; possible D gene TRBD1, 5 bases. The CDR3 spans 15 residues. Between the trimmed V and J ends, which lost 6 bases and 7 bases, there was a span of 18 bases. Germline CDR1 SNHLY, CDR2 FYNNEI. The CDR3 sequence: CASSGVGGVSEKLFF. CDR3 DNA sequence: TGTGCCAGCAGCGGAGTGGGGGGGGTCAGTGAAAAACTGTTTTTT.

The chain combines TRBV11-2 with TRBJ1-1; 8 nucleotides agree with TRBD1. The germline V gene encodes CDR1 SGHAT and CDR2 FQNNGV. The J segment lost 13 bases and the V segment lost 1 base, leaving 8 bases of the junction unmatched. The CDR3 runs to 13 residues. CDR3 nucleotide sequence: TGTGCCAGCAGCTTAGGGACAGGGACGTTGGATTTCTTT. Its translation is CASSLGTGTLDFF.

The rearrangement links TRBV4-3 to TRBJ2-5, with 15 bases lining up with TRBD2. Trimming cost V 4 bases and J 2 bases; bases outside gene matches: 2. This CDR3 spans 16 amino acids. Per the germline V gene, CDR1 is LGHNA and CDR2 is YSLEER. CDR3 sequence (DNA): TGCGCCAGCAGCCGCGGACTAGCGGGGGGGCAAGAGACCCAGTACTTC. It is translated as CASSRGLAGGQETQYF.

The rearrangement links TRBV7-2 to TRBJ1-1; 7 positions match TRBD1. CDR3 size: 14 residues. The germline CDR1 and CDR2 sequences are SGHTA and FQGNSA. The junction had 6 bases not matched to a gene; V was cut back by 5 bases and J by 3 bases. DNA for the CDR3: TGTGCCAGCAGCCAATTCCAGGGGGACACTGAAGCTTTCTTT. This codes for CASSQFQGDTEAFF.